Listed below are T cell receptor beta chains from one sample, sequenced in a study of T cells in localized non-small cell lung cancer. The assay was immunoSEQ multiplex PCR, and TCRdb's table has in-frame clones only and misses some. The table lists roughly 21,000 clones, around 90% of them singletons. The sequences come from peripheral blood mononuclear cells, collected before any cancer treatment. The receptors were sampled from a male donor aged 60 or over with stage II lung adenocarcinoma. Each CDR3 is given with its conserved first and last residue. D genes are given only for firm matches. Size values are once, few and many counts, or a class for expanded clones, and some rows have none.

clone size,D gene,J gene,V gene,CDR3 DNA,CDR3 protein
.,.,TRBJ2-1,TRBV10-1,TGCGCCAGCAGTGGGGGGCGGGGTGCCTACAATGAGCAGTTCTTC,CASSGGRGAYNEQFF
.,.,TRBJ1-4,TRBV29-1,TGCAGCGCTACGACGACAGCAACTAATGAAAAACTGTTTTTT,CSATTTATNEKLFF
.,TRBD1,TRBJ2-3,TRBV7-2,TGTGCCAGCAGCTATTGGACAGGGTCGCAGTATTTT,CASSYWTGSQYF
.,.,TRBJ2-3,TRBV19,TGTGCCAGTCAGCGGAAAAGCACAGATACGCAGTATTTT,CASQRKSTDTQYF
.,.,TRBJ2-6,TRBV5-4,TGTGCCAGCAACTCGAACTCTGGGGCCAACGTCCTGACTTTC,CASNSNSGANVLTF
.,.,TRBJ2-7,TRBV28,TGTGCCAGCAGTTTACTGGTGGGGGGAGGCGAGCAGTACTTC,CASSLLVGGGEQYF
.,.,TRBJ1-2,TRBV5-1,TGCGCCAGCAGCGATCCGCCTAACTATGGCTACACCTTC,CASSDPPNYGYTF
.,.,TRBJ2-6,TRBV2,TGTGCAGGGCAGGGGGGTGCTGGGGCCAACGTCCTGACTTTC,CAGQGGAGANVLTF
once,TRBD2,TRBJ2-5,TRBV28,TGTGCCAGCAGTCTCTTAGCGGGAGGGCTAGAGACCCAGTACTTC,CASSLLAGGLETQYF
.,.,TRBJ2-7,TRBV11-1,TGTGCCAGCATCTCGCCCCTCAGCTACGAGCAGTACTTC,CASISPLSYEQYF
.,.,TRBJ2-7,TRBV5-5,TGTGCCAGCAGCTTGGAGGGGACCCAATGGAGCGAGCAGTACTTC,CASSLEGTQWSEQYF
once,TRBD2,TRBJ2-1,TRBV6-1,TGTGCCAGCAGTGAACTCCGTACAGTAGCGGGCGCTAACAATGAGCAGTTCTTC,CASSELRTVAGANNEQFF
.,TRBD2,TRBJ2-3,TRBV28,TGTGCCAGCAGTTTCGCCACTAGCGGGAGGGCCCAAGATACGCAGTATTTT,CASSFATSGRAQDTQYF
once,TRBD2,TRBJ2-7,TRBV6-6,TGTGCCAGCAGGGGGACTAGCAGCTCCTACGAGCAGTGCTTC,CASRGTSSSYEQCF
.,.,TRBJ2-3,TRBV19,TGTGCCAGTAGGGGCGGGGCTAGCAGTAGCACAGATACGCAGTATTTT,CASRGGASSSTDTQYF
.,.,TRBJ2-2,TRBV6-1,TGTGCCAGCAGCATTGGATCTTCGGGGACCGGGGAGCTGTTTTTT,CASSIGSSGTGELFF
once,.,TRBJ1-1,TRBV19,TGTGCCAGTATGACGGGCGGCGGGACTGAAGCTTTCTTT,CASMTGGGTEAFF
.,.,TRBJ1-5,TRBV5-5,TGTGCCAGCAGCTTGCATGTACAGAGCAATCAGCCCCAGCATTTT,CASSLHVQSNQPQHF
.,.,TRBJ1-2,TRBV7-6,TGTGCCAGCAGCCCTTCTAACTATGGCTACACCTTC,CASSPSNYGYTF
once,.,TRBJ1-5,TRBV5-6,TGTGCCAGCAGCGCCGGGACCTCGGGAGGACAGCCCCAGCATTTT,CASSAGTSGGQPQHF
.,TRBD2,TRBJ2-5,TRBV11-2,TGTGCCAGCAGCCCGGTGGGCGGGAGGAGGCAAGAGACCCAGTACTTC,CASSPVGGRRQETQYF
.,TRBD2,TRBJ2-7,TRBV19,TGTGCCAGTAAACCCCAAGCGGGAGGAGACTACGAGCAGTACTTC,CASKPQAGGDYEQYF
.,.,TRBJ1-5,TRBV28,TGTGCCAGCAGTCCAACTTCCCCCCACAATCAGCCCCAGCATTTT,CASSPTSPHNQPQHF
.,TRBD2,TRBJ2-3,TRBV2,TGTGCCAGCACCCAACTAGCGGGAGTTTCGACAGATACGCAGTATTTT,CASTQLAGVSTDTQYF
.,TRBD2,TRBJ2-7,TRBV15,TGTGCCACCAGCAGAGAGGGGACTAGCGGGAGTAGGTACGAGCAGTACTTC,CATSREGTSGSRYEQYF
.,TRBD2,TRBJ2-1,TRBV18,TGTGCCAGCTCACTCACTAGCGGTTCCTACAATGAGCAGTTCTTC,CASSLTSGSYNEQFF
once,.,TRBJ2-3,TRBV5-1,TGCGCCAGCAGGGAAGGGGGTCGGACAGATACGCAGTATTTT,CASREGGRTDTQYF
.,.,TRBJ2-7,TRBV6-5,TGTGCCAGCAGTCCCCGGGGCGCTTCTACCTACGAGCAGTACTTC,CASSPRGASTYEQYF
.,TRBD1,TRBJ1-3,TRBV19,TGTGCCAGCCGGGACAGGGGTGCCTCTGGAAACACCATATATTTT,CASRDRGASGNTIYF
.,.,TRBJ2-7,TRBV4-2,TGTGCCAGCAGCCAATCCCCAGGACTCGCCTACGAGCAGTACTTC,CASSQSPGLAYEQYF
few,TRBD1,TRBJ1-2,TRBV28,TGTGCCAGCAGGGAGGGACAGGTTGTGGATGGCTACACCTTC,CASREGQVVDGYTF
.,.,TRBJ2-1,TRBV5-1,TGCGCCAGCAGCGCTAGGCCCTACAATGAGCAGTTCTTC,CASSARPYNEQFF
.,.,TRBJ1-4,TRBV6-1,TGTGCCAGCACGATACAGGGAGGTTCTGAAAAACTGTTTTTT,CASTIQGGSEKLFF
.,.,TRBJ1-6,TRBV6-5,TGTGCCAGCAGTACCGGGACACATAATTCACCCCTCCACTTT,CASSTGTHNSPLHF
.,.,TRBJ2-2,TRBV28,TGTGCCAGCGGGCCCCAATGGGTCGGGGAGCTGTTTTTT,CASGPQWVGELFF
.,TRBD2,TRBJ2-6,TRBV11-2,TGTGCCAGCAGCCCCCGAGGGGTAGCGGGAGCCCCTGGGGCCAACGTCCTGACTTTC,CASSPRGVAGAPGANVLTF
.,TRBD1,TRBJ1-2,TRBV19,TGTGCCAGTAGTGGCCACGTAGGGACAGGGGCGGATGGCTACACCTTC,CASSGHVGTGADGYTF
.,TRBD1,TRBJ2-3,TRBV4-1,TGCGCCAGCAGCCAAGATTACGGACAGGGCTTCACAGATACGCAGTATTTT,CASSQDYGQGFTDTQYF
.,.,TRBJ2-7,TRBV19,TGTGCCAGTAGTTTAGCCGCGGCCCCTTTCTACGAGCAGTACTTC,CASSLAAAPFYEQYF
.,.,TRBJ1-3,TRBV11-2,TGTGCCAGCAGCTTAGAGAGGACCGGAAACACCATATATTTT,CASSLERTGNTIYF
once,.,TRBJ1-2,TRBV5-1,TGCGCCAGCAGCTTGACAGATTCTAACTATGGCTACACCTTC,CASSLTDSNYGYTF
.,.,TRBJ1-4,TRBV5-1,TGCGCCAGCAGCTGGGGAGAAGGTGAAAAACTGTTTTTT,CASSWGEGEKLFF
.,.,TRBJ2-3,TRBV7-3,TGTGCCAGCAGCTTAATAGGAAGGGGGACTGAGAGTTTGCGAGATACGCAGTATTTT,CASSLIGRGTESLRDTQYF
few,.,TRBJ2-3,TRBV4-1,TGCGCCAGCAGCCTAAGTGGGGCTAGCACAGATACGCAGTATTTT,CASSLSGASTDTQYF
.,.,TRBJ1-2,TRBV21-1,TGTGCCAGCAGCACCCGGGACAGGGGGGGGTTTTATGGCTACACCTTC,CASSTRDRGGFYGYTF
.,.,TRBJ2-5,TRBV20-1,TGCAGGGCGGAGTTCCAGGAGACCCAGTACTTC,CRAEFQETQYF
.,.,TRBJ2-1,TRBV7-2,TGTGCCAGCAGCTTAGCAGGGAGCGTCCGCGGCAATGAGCAGTTCTTC,CASSLAGSVRGNEQFF
.,.,TRBJ1-2,TRBV10-3,TGTGCCATCAGCCAAACAGAGGGGTACACCTTC,CAISQTEGYTF